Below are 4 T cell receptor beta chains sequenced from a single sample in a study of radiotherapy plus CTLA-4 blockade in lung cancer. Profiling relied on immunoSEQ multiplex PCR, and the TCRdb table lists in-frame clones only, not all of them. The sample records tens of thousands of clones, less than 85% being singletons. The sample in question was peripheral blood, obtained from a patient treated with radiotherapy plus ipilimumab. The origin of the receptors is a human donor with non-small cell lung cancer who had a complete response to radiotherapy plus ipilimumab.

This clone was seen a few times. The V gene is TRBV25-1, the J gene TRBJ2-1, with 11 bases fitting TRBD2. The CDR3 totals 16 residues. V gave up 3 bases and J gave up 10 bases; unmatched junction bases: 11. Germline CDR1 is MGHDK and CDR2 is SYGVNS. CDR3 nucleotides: TGTGCCAGCAGTGAGACGACTAGCGGGGAGAGACTAGAGCAGTTCTTC. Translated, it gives CASSETTSGERLEQFF.

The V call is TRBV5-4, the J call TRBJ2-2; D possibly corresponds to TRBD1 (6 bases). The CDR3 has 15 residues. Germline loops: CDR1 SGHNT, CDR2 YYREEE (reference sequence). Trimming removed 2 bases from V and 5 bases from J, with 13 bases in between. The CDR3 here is CASSLQGTRTGELFF. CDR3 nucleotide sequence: TGTGCCAGCAGCTTACAGGGTACGAGGACCGGGGAGCTGTTTTTT.

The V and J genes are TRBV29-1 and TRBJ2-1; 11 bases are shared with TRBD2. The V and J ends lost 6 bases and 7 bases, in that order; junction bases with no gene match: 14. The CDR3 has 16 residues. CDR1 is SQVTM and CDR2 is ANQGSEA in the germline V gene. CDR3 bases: TGCAGCGTCCCCGTTTGGACTAGCGGGCACATAAATGAGCAGTTCTTC. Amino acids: CSVPVWTSGHINEQFF.

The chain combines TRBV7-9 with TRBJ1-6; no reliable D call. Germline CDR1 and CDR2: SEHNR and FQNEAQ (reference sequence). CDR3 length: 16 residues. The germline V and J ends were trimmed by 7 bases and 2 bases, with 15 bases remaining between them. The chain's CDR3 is CASIDWGGTYNSPLHF. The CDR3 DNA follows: TGTGCCAGCATCGATTGGGGAGGGACCTATAATTCACCCCTCCACTTT.